This T cell receptor beta chain was identified during a study of cytomegalovirus exposure and HLA in healthy donors. Findings and limits, study-wide: A previous analysis found most TCR beta V segments productive roughly 87% or roughly 30% of the time.

Germline V gene data show CDR1 as SGDLS and CDR2 as YYNGEE. The CDR3 is 15 residues long. Trimming cost V 0 bases and J 3 bases, with 12 bases left between them. Nominally healthy donors were sampled, though unrecorded immune exposures were likely. PCR amplification relied on 60 Vbeta primers (plus 13 Jbeta primers). Assay used: immunoSEQ multiplex PCR; TCRdb lists only in-frame clones, some missing. The sample comprises around 150,000 clones, around 72% of which are singletons, and 7.1% rests with the top ten. Concerning this clone: The antigen is not known.

Material for sequencing was PBMCs. The rearrangement links TRBV9 to TRBJ1-1, with a weak D call TRBD1 (6 bases). This receptor was obtained from a man aged 35-49 years in good health and CMV-seropositive. The CDR3 nucleotides are TGTGCCAGCAGCGTAGACAGGGATTGGGACACTGAAGCTTTCTTT. Translating gives CASSVDRDWDTEAFF.